Listed below are T cell receptor beta chains from one sample, sequenced in a study of post-analysis software for immune sequencing data. TCRdb recomputed calls from the PCR reads with MiXCR, one row per CDR3 protein. Among about 540,000 distinct CDR3 sequences listed, around 34% were seen once. The sequencing input was blood. These receptors were obtained from a girl between 2 and 17 years old with multiple sclerosis. Both conserved end residues are trimmed from each CDR3.

j_call: TRBJ1-5
v_call: TRBV5-1
cdr3_aa: ASSTGTGLGNQPQH

j_call: TRBJ2-5
v_call: TRBV12-3/TRBV12-4
cdr3_aa: ASSPQGRETQY

j_call: -
v_call: TRBV25-1
cdr3_aa: ASSESGRVRTQY

j_call: TRBJ2-3
v_call: TRBV20-1
cdr3_aa: SAPGTSGRDTQY

j_call: TRBJ2-1
v_call: TRBV7-7
cdr3_aa: ASSYLAGGVDEQF

j_call: TRBJ2-1
v_call: TRBV6-5
cdr3_aa: ASSSYDRVFNNEQF

j_call: TRBJ2-3
v_call: TRBV11-2
cdr3_aa: ASSPVRADTQY

j_call: TRBJ2-4
v_call: TRBV7-2
cdr3_aa: ASSTRTGSKNIQY

j_call: TRBJ2-7
v_call: TRBV6-5
cdr3_aa: ASSYGGLAAPYEQY

j_call: TRBJ2-3
v_call: TRBV20-1
cdr3_aa: SARLLPGQGLWGTDTQY

j_call: TRBJ2-7
v_call: TRBV7-3
cdr3_aa: ASSPTGPGEQY

j_call: TRBJ1-6
v_call: TRBV6-5
cdr3_aa: ASSRLQRDSNSPLH

j_call: TRBJ2-1
v_call: TRBV7-2
cdr3_aa: ASSTSGQGAKF

j_call: TRBJ2-7
v_call: TRBV20-1
cdr3_aa: SFWGGQTVSYEQY

j_call: TRBJ2-5
v_call: TRBV11-2
cdr3_aa: ASSFGRGATFQETQY

j_call: TRBJ2-7
v_call: TRBV20-1
cdr3_aa: SDSLGGGYEQY

j_call: TRBJ2-1
v_call: TRBV20-1
cdr3_aa: SARDRAPDPGQEYNEQF

j_call: TRBJ2-5
v_call: TRBV15
cdr3_aa: ATSRESDCQETQY

j_call: TRBJ2-7
v_call: TRBV6-2/TRBV6-3
cdr3_aa: ASTDSRSYEQY

j_call: TRBJ1-1
v_call: TRBV3-1
cdr3_aa: ASSRVWGVTEAF

j_call: TRBJ2-5
v_call: TRBV4-1
cdr3_aa: ASSQRTPAGETQY

j_call: TRBJ1-1
v_call: TRBV6-5
cdr3_aa: ASSYRGLSRMNTEAF

j_call: TRBJ2-1
v_call: TRBV4-1
cdr3_aa: ASSQDVETGSYNEQF

j_call: TRBJ2-7
v_call: TRBV20-1
cdr3_aa: SARGEAWFQNEQY

j_call: TRBJ2-3
v_call: TRBV20-1
cdr3_aa: SAIVLGTLGTDTQY

j_call: TRBJ2-1
v_call: TRBV29-1
cdr3_aa: SVVTGEQF

j_call: TRBJ2-6
v_call: TRBV7-3
cdr3_aa: ASTRLEGDGANVLT

j_call: TRBJ2-3
v_call: TRBV4-1
cdr3_aa: ASSQEGSAGTGGTDTQY

j_call: TRBJ2-5
v_call: TRBV5-4
cdr3_aa: ASRYDRGGETQY